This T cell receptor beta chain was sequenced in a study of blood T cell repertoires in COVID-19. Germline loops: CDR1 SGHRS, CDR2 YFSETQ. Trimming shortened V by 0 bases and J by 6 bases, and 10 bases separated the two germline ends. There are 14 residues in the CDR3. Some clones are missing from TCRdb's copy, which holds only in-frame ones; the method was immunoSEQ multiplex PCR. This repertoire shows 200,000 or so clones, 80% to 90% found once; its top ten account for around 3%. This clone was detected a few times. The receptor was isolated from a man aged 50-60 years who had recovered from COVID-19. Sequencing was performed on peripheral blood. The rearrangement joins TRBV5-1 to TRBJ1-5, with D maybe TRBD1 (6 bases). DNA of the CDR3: TGCGCCAGCAGCTTGGCGGGGGGGGCTCAGCCCCAGCATTTT. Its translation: CASSLAGGAQPQHF.